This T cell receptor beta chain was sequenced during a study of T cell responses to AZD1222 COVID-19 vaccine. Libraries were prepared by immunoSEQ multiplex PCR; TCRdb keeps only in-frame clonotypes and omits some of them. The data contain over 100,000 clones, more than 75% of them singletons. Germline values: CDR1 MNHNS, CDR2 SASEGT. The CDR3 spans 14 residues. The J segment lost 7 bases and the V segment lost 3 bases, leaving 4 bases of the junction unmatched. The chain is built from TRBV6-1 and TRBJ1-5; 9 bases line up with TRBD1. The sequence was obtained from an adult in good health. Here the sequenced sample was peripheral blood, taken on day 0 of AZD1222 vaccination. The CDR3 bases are TGTGCCAGCAGTGACAGACAGGGGGGACAGCCCCAGCATTTT. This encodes CASSDRQGGQPQHF.